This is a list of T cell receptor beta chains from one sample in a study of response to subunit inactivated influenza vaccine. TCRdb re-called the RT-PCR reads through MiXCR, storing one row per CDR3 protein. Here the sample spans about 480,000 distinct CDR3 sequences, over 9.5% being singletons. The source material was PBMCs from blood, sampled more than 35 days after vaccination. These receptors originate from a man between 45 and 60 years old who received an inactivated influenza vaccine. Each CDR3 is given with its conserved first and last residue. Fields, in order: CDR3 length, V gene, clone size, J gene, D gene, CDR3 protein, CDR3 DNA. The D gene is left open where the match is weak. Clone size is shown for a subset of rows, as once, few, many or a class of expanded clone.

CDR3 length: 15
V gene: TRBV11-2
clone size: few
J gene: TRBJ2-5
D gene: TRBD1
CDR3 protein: CASSLWTGSQETQYF
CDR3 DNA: TGTGCCAGCAGCTTATGGACAGGCAGCCAAGAGACCCAGTACTTC

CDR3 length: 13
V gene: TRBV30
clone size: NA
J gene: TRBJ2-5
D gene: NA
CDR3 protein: CAWSRNRVETQYF
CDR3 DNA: TGTGCCTGGAGCCGAAACAGGGTAGAGACCCAGTACTTC

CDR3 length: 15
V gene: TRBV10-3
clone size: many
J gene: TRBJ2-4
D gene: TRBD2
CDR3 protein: CAISEGEGMVDIQYF
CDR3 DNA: TGTGCCATCAGTGAGGGGGAGGGGATGGTAGACATTCAGTACTTC

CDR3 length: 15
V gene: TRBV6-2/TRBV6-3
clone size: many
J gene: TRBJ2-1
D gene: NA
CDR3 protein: CASRGARDSYNEQFF
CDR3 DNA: TGTGCCAGCAGGGGGGCTAGGGACTCCTACAATGAGCAGTTCTTC

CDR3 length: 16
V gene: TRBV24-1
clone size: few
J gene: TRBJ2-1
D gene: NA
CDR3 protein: CATSAPPGTPDNEQFF
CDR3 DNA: TGTGCCACCAGTGCCCCCCCCGGGACCCCCGACAATGAGCAGTTCTTC

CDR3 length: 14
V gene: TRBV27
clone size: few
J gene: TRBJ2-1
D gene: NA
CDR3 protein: CASSQRQPYNEQFF
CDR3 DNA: TGTGCCAGCAGTCAGCGCCAACCATACAATGAGCAGTTCTTC

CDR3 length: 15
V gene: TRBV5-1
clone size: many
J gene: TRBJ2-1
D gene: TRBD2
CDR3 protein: CASSVQLAGGGEQFF
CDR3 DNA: TGCGCCAGCAGCGTACAACTAGCGGGAGGAGGGGAGCAGTTCTTC

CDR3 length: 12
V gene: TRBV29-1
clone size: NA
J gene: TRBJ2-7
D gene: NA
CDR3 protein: CSVDLAGTEQYF
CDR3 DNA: TGCAGCGTTGACCTAGCAGGGACCGAGCAGTACTTC

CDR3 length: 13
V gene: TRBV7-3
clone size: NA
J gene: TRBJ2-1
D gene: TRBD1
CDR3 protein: CASSGDRDNEQFF
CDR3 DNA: TGTGCCAGCAGCGGAGACAGGGATAATGAGCAGTTCTTC

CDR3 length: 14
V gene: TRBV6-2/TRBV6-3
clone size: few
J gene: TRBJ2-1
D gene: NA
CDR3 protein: CASRPSGAGNEQFF
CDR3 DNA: TGTGCCAGCAGACCCTCGGGGGCAGGCAATGAGCAGTTCTTC

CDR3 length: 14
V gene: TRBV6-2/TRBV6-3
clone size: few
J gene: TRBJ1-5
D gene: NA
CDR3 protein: CASSYGGVGQPQHF
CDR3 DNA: TGTGCCAGCAGTTACGGCGGAGTGGGACAGCCCCAGCATTTT

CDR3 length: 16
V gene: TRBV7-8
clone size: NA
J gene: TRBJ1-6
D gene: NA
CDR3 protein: CASSLEGAGVASPLHF
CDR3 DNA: TGTGCCAGCAGCTTAGAAGGAGCAGGGGTTGCTTCACCCCTCCACTTT

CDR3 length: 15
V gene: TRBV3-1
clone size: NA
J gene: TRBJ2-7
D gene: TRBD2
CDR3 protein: CASSPIAGNTYEQYF
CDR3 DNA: TGTGCCAGCAGCCCTATAGCGGGGAATACCTACGAGCAGTACTTC

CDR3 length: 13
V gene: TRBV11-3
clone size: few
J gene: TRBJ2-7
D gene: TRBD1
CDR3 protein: CASSLGQASEQYF
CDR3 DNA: TGTGCCAGCAGTTTGGGACAGGCATCCGAGCAGTACTTC

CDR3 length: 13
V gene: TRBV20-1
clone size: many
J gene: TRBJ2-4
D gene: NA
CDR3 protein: CSATLHSKNIQYF
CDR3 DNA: TGCAGTGCTACCTTACACAGCAAAAACATTCAGTACTTC

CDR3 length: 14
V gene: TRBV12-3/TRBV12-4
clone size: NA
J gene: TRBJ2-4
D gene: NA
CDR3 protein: CASTFGLAKNIQYF
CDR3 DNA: TGTGCCAGCACCTTCGGATTAGCCAAAAACATTCAGTACTTC

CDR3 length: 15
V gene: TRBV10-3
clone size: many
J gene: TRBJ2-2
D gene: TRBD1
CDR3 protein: CAISESQGDAGELFF
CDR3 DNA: TGTGCCATCAGTGAGTCGCAGGGGGACGCCGGGGAGCTGTTTTTT

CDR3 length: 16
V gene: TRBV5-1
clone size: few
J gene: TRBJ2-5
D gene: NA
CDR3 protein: CASSLGGQLTGETQYF
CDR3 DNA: TGCGCCAGCAGCTTGGGGGGCCAGTTGACCGGGGAGACCCAGTACTTC

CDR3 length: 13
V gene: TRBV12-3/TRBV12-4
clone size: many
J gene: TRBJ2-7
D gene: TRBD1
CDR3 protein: CASSRTGGYEQYF
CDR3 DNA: TGTGCCAGCAGTAGGACAGGGGGTTACGAGCAGTACTTC

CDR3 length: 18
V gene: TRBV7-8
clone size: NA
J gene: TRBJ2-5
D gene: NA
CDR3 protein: CASSPFRSGSIYQETQYF
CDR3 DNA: TGTGCCAGCAGCCCCTTCAGGTCAGGGTCCATTTACCAAGAGACCCAGTACTTC

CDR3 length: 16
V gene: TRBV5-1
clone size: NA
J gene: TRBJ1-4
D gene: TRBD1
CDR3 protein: CASSFGDRGPNEKLFF
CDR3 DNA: TGCGCCAGCAGCTTCGGGGACAGGGGTCCTAATGAAAAACTGTTTTTT

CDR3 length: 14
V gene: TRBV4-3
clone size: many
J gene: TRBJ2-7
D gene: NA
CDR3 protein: CASSQGGLDYEQYF
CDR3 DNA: TGCGCCAGCAGCCAAGGAGGGCTGGACTACGAGCAGTACTTC

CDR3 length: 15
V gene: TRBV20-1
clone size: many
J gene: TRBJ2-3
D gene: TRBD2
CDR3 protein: CSARLAGGPTDTQYF
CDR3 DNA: TGCAGTGCTAGGCTAGCGGGAGGGCCGACAGATACGCAGTATTTT

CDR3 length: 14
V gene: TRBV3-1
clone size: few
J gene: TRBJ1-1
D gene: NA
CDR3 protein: CASSQAPQLTEAFF
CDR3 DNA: TGTGCCAGCAGCCAAGCCCCCCAGCTTACTGAAGCTTTCTTT

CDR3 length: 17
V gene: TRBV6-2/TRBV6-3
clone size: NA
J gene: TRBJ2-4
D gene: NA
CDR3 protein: CASSYRVDSLAKNIQYF
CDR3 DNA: TGTGCCAGCAGTTACAGGGTGGACAGCTTAGCCAAAAACATTCAGTACTTC

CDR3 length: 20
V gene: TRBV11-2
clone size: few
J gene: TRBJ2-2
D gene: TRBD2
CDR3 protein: CASSLVAGLAGGPRTGELFF
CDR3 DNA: TGTGCCAGCAGCTTAGTAGCGGGACTAGCGGGAGGGCCTCGCACCGGGGAGCTGTTTTTT

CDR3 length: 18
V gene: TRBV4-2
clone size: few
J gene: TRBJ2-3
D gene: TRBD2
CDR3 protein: CASSQIPPSGGAGDTQYF
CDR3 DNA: TGTGCCAGCAGCCAAATACCTCCGAGCGGGGGGGCAGGGGATACGCAGTATTTT

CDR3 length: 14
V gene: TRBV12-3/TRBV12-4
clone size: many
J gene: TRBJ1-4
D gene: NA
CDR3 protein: CASSLHQGTGKLFF
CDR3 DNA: TGTGCCAGCAGTTTGCATCAGGGTACGGGAAAACTGTTTTTT

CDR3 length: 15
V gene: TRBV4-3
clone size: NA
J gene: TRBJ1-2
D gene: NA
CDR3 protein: CASSQDRQGGYGYTF
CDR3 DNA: TGCGCCAGCAGCCAAGATAGGCAGGGAGGCTATGGCTACACCTTC

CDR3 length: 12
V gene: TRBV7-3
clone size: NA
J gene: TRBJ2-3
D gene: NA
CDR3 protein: CASSFDGGTQYF
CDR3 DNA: TGTGCCAGCAGCTTCGACGGGGGTACGCAGTATTTT

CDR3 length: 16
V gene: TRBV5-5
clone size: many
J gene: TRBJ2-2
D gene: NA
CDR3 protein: CASSLAEGKRTGELFF
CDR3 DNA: TGTGCCAGCAGCTTGGCGGAGGGAAAGAGGACCGGGGAGCTGTTTTTT

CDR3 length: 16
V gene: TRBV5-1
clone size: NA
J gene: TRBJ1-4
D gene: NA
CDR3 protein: CASSSNGGMDGEKLFF
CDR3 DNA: TGCGCCAGCAGCTCAAACGGGGGAATGGACGGTGAAAAACTGTTTTTT

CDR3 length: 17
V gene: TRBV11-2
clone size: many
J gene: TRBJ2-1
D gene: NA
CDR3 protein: CASSLTVAGSSYNEQFF
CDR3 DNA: TGTGCCAGCAGCCTCACCGTCGCGGGAAGCTCCTACAATGAGCAGTTCTTC

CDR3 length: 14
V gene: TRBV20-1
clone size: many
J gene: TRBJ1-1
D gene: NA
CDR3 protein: CSARRAITSTEAFF
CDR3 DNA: TGCAGTGCTCGCCGGGCCATCACGAGTACTGAAGCTTTCTTT

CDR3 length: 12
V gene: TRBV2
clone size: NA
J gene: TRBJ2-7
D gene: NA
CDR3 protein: CASRDSLGEQYF
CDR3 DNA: TGTGCGAGCAGGGACTCTCTGGGCGAGCAGTACTTC

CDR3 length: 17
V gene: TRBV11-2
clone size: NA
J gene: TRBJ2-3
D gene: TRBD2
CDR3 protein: CASSLRTKRGEGDTQYF
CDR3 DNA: TGTGCCAGCAGCTTACGTACTAAGCGGGGCGAGGGAGATACGCAGTATTTT

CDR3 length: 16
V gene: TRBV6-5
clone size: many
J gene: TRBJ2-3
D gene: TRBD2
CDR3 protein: CASSHLAGAYTDTQYF
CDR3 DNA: TGTGCCAGCAGTCACCTAGCGGGGGCCTACACAGATACGCAGTATTTT

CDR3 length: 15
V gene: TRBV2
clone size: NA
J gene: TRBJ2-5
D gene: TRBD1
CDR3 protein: CASSEANQGVETQYF
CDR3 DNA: TGTGCCAGCAGTGAAGCAAATCAGGGGGTAGAGACCCAGTACTTC

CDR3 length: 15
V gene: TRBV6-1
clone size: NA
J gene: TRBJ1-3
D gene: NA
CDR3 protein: CASSRERSYGNTIYF
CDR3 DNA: TGTGCCAGCAGTCGTGAACGGAGTTATGGGAACACCATATATTTT

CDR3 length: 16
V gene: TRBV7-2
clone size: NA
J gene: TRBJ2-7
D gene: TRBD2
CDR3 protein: CASSLGTSGRADEQYF
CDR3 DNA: TGTGCCAGCAGCTTAGGGACTAGCGGGAGAGCTGACGAGCAGTACTTC

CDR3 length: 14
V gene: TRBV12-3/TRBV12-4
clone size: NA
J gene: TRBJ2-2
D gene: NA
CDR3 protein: CASSTTGVTGELFF
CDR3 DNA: TGTGCCAGCAGCACGACAGGCGTGACCGGGGAGCTGTTTTTT

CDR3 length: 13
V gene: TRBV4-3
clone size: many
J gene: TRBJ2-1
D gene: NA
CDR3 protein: CASSHEVSSEQFF
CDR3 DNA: TGCGCCAGCAGCCACGAAGTGTCAAGTGAGCAGTTCTTC

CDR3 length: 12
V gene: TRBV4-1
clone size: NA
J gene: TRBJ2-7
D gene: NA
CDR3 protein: CASSQDVLRQYF
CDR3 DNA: TGCGCCAGCAGCCAAGATGTCCTACGGCAGTACTTC

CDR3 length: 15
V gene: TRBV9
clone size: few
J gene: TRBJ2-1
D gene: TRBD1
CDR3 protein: CASSTGTASYNEQFF
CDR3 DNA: TGTGCCAGCAGCACAGGGACAGCCTCCTACAATGAGCAGTTCTTC

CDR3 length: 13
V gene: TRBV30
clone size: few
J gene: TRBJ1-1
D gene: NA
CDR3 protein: CAWNKQISNEAFF
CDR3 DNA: TGTGCCTGGAACAAACAGATAAGCAATGAAGCTTTCTTT

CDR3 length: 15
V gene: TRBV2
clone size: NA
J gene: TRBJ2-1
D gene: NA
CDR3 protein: CASSEMAEAYNEQFF
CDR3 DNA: TGTGCCAGCAGTGAAATGGCGGAAGCCTACAATGAGCAGTTCTTC

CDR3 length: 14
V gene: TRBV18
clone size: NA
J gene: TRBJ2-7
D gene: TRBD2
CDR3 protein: CASSPVSAGAEQYF
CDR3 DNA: TGTGCCAGCTCACCCGTTTCAGCGGGGGCCGAGCAGTACTTC

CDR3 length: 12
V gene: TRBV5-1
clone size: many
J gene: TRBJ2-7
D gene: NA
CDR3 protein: CASSNQLNEQYF
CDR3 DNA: TGCGCCAGCAGCAACCAGTTGAACGAGCAGTACTTC

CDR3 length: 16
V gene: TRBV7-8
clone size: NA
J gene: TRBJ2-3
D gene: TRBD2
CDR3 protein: CASSPTSGRASDTQYF
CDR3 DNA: TGTGCCAGCAGCCCAACTAGCGGGAGGGCCAGCGATACGCAGTATTTT

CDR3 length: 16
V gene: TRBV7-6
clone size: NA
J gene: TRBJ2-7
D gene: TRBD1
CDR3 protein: CASSLSRDSSLYEQYF
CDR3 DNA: TGTGCCAGCAGCCTATCCCGGGACAGTAGCCTCTACGAGCAGTACTTC

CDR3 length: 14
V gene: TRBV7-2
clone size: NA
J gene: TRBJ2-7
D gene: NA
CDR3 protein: CASSLRQAYNEQYF
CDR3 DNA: TGTGCCAGCAGCTTGAGACAGGCATACAATGAGCAGTACTTC

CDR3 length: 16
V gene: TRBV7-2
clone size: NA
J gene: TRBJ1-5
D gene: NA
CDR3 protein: CASSLVGDPSNQPQHF
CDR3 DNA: TGTGCCAGCAGCTTAGTCGGGGACCCCAGCAATCAGCCCCAGCATTTT

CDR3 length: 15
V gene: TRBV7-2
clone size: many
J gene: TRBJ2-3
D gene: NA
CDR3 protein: CASSLVAGTPDTQYF
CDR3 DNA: TGTGCCAGCAGCTTAGTTGCGGGGACCCCAGATACGCAGTATTTT

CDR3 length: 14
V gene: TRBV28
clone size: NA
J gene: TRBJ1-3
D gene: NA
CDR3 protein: CASSFNSKGNTIYF
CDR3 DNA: TGTGCCAGCAGTTTTAACTCTAAGGGAAACACCATATATTTT

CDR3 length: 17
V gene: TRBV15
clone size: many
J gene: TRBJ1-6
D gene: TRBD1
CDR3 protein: CATSRDLGTEYNSPLHF
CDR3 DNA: TGTGCCACCAGCAGAGATTTGGGGACAGAGTATAATTCACCCCTCCACTTT

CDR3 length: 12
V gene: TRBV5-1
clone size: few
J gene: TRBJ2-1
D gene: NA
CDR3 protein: CASSLEVSEQFF
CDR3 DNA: TGCGCCAGCAGCTTGGAGGTTTCTGAGCAGTTCTTC

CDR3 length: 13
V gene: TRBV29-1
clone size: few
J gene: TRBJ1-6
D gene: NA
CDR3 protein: CSIRPSYNSPLHF
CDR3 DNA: TGCAGCATAAGACCAAGCTATAATTCACCCCTCCACTTT

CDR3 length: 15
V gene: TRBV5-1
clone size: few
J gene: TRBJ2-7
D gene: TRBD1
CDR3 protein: CASSRQGRSSYEQYF
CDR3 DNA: TGCGCCAGCAGCCGACAGGGAAGGAGCTCCTACGAGCAGTACTTC

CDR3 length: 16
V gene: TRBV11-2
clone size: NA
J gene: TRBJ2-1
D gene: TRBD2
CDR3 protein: CASSPPGLPSYNEQFF
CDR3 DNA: TGTGCCAGCAGTCCACCGGGACTACCATCCTACAATGAGCAGTTCTTC